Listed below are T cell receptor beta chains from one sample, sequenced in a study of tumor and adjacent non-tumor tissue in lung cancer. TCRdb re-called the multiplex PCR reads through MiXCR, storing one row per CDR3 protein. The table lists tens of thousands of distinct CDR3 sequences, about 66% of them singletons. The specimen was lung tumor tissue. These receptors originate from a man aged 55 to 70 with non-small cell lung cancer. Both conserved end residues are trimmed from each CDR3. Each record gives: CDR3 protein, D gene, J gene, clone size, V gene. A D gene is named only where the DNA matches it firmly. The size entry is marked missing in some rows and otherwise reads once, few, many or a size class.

CDR3 protein: ASSLVPLGGETRY
D gene: .
J gene: TRBJ2-5
clone size: .
V gene: TRBV11-2

CDR3 protein: SSRGSGGATGELF
D gene: TRBD2
J gene: TRBJ2-2
clone size: .
V gene: TRBV6-1

CDR3 protein: ASYRTSHLDEQF
D gene: .
J gene: TRBJ2-1
clone size: .
V gene: TRBV12-3/TRBV12-4

CDR3 protein: ASRPEGVSYEQY
D gene: .
J gene: TRBJ2-7
clone size: many
V gene: TRBV7-9

CDR3 protein: AISAGTGSNTGELF
D gene: TRBD1
J gene: TRBJ2-2
clone size: many
V gene: TRBV10-3

CDR3 protein: VSSYVTGAGANILT
D gene: TRBD1
J gene: TRBJ2-6
clone size: .
V gene: TRBV6-6

CDR3 protein: ASSQDRVASGKAKNIQY
D gene: TRBD2
J gene: TRBJ2-4
clone size: medium-sized
V gene: TRBV4-1

CDR3 protein: ASSLSGDNGYT
D gene: .
J gene: TRBJ1-2
clone size: many
V gene: TRBV12-3/TRBV12-4

CDR3 protein: ASSQTRQGYNEQF
D gene: .
J gene: TRBJ2-1
clone size: many
V gene: TRBV14

CDR3 protein: ASSRDGSYEQY
D gene: .
J gene: TRBJ2-7
clone size: medium-sized
V gene: TRBV5-1

CDR3 protein: ASSLKRFPDIEAF
D gene: .
J gene: TRBJ1-1
clone size: .
V gene: TRBV11-1

CDR3 protein: VSSLWLSGRTYNEQF
D gene: TRBD2
J gene: TRBJ2-1
clone size: .
V gene: TRBV7-9

CDR3 protein: VSSTGVAWTNEKLF
D gene: .
J gene: TRBJ1-4
clone size: .
V gene: TRBV28

CDR3 protein: SARVQGSNTEAF
D gene: .
J gene: TRBJ1-1
clone size: .
V gene: TRBV20-1

CDR3 protein: NARFEDRNTEAF
D gene: .
J gene: TRBJ1-1
clone size: .
V gene: TRBV20-1

CDR3 protein: ASSLVSGTPRVEQY
D gene: .
J gene: TRBJ2-7
clone size: few
V gene: TRBV7-2

CDR3 protein: ASSSNPQTSGRAEQY
D gene: TRBD2
J gene: TRBJ2-7
clone size: few
V gene: TRBV5-1

CDR3 protein: ASSTTGFEAF
D gene: .
J gene: TRBJ1-1
clone size: .
V gene: TRBV5-5

CDR3 protein: ASSSGLAKPIARNTQY
D gene: TRBD2
J gene: TRBJ2-4
clone size: .
V gene: TRBV12-3/TRBV12-4

CDR3 protein: SARYQDNYGYT
D gene: .
J gene: TRBJ1-2
clone size: .
V gene: TRBV20-1

CDR3 protein: ASSPDRGFLGNTIY
D gene: TRBD1
J gene: TRBJ1-3
clone size: many
V gene: TRBV12-3/TRBV12-4

CDR3 protein: ASSILRENTEAF
D gene: .
J gene: TRBJ1-1
clone size: .
V gene: TRBV11-2

CDR3 protein: ASNFIGRHDEQF
D gene: .
J gene: TRBJ2-1
clone size: .
V gene: TRBV11-1

CDR3 protein: GSSYFGGTGISYT
D gene: .
J gene: TRBJ1-2
clone size: once
V gene: TRBV6-6

CDR3 protein: SVESGTSSSDMQY
D gene: .
J gene: TRBJ2-3
clone size: .
V gene: TRBV29-1

CDR3 protein: VSSYTGFGRGEKLF
D gene: .
J gene: TRBJ1-4
clone size: .
V gene: TRBV6-5